A single T cell receptor (beta chain) is shown here with its context. What it binds is unknown. PCR employed 60 Vbeta and 13 Jbeta primers. Profiling relied on immunoSEQ multiplex PCR, and the TCRdb table lists in-frame clones only, not all of them. This table lists roughly 150,000 clones. Healthy bone marrow donors made up the donors. This sample stems from a study of cytomegalovirus exposure and HLA in healthy donors. In the study overall: A preliminary data release comprised about 85 million unique TCRs obtained from HLA-typed donors. Researchers found that around 80% of under 450 genotyped donors fell within the Caucasian-associated ancestry cluster. Overall study results and limits: TCR beta sequences numbering 15,000 to 20,000 were associated with HLA alleles at 0.05 false discovery rate in a later analysis.

Per germline, CDR1 KGHSH and CDR2 LQKENI. V dropped 4 bases and J dropped 2; count of bases not matched to a gene: 3. This CDR3 spans 14 amino acids. The sequencing sample was made of PBMCs. The chain recombines TRBV18 with TRBJ2-5; TRBD1 matches at 8 bases. This TCR was sampled from a woman aged 50 to 60 in good health and CMV-seronegative. CDR3 nucleotides: TGTGCCAGCTCACGAGACAGGGGACAAGAGACCCAGTACTTC. It yields the protein CASSRDRGQETQYF.